A selection of T cell receptor beta chains follows, all from one sample in a study of shared clonotypes between healthy human individuals. The method was immunoSEQ multiplex PCR; TCRdb's version includes in-frame clones alone and lacks a portion of them. The sample has nearly 1,000,000 clones, approximately 80% seen once. The sample comprised memory CD4+ T cells sorted from blood. All receptors come from a young man in good health. Both conserved end residues are part of each CDR3. D genes are given only for firm matches. Not every row has a clone size; where given, it reads once, few, many or a size class.

clone size | J gene | D gene | V gene | CDR3 DNA | CDR3 protein
few | TRBJ2-3 | TRBD1 | TRBV6-5 | TGTGCCAGCAGACCTCGAGAGGGCCGACAGGGTACGCAGTATTTT | CASRPREGRQGTQYF
- | TRBJ2-3 | TRBD2 | TRBV29-1 | TGCAGCGGGACGCCTAGCGGGGGGGCCCTGGATACGCAGTATTTT | CSGTPSGGALDTQYF
- | TRBJ2-1 | - | TRBV5-6 | TGTGCCAGCAGCTTGGCGGGGGTTACCTACAATGAGCAGTTCTTC | CASSLAGVTYNEQFF
- | TRBJ1-4 | - | TRBV10-3 | TGTGCCATCAGTGAGTCACAACAGGCTAATGAAAAACTGTTTTTT | CAISESQQANEKLFF
- | TRBJ2-7 | - | TRBV5-1 | TGCGCCAGCAGAGGGGGGTACGAGCAGTACTTC | CASRGGYEQYF
- | TRBJ2-7 | - | TRBV18 | TGTGCCAGCTCAGGGGCAGCCCTTACCTACGAGCAGTACTTC | CASSGAALTYEQYF
- | TRBJ2-7 | TRBD2 | TRBV7-2 | TGTGCCAGCAGCTTAGCCTCACTAGCGGGAGACTTCCCCCAGTACTTC | CASSLASLAGDFPQYF
- | TRBJ2-7 | TRBD1 | TRBV10-1 | TGCGCCAGCAGTGAGTCAAGGTACAGGGGGCGGTTTGAGCAGTACTTC | CASSESRYRGRFEQYF
once | TRBJ2-4 | - | TRBV5-1 | TGCGCCAGCAGCTCCGGGGGGCTAGCAGGCGGAAACATTCAGTACTTC | CASSSGGLAGGNIQYF
- | TRBJ2-7 | TRBD2 | TRBV6-1 | TGTGCCAGCAGTGCTCTAGCGGGGGGGCCCCGCTACGAGCAGTACTTC | CASSALAGGPRYEQYF
- | TRBJ2-7 | TRBD1 | TRBV6-5 | TGTGCCAGCAGCCCTGGGACAGCTGCTATTGAGCAGTACTTC | CASSPGTAAIEQYF
- | TRBJ2-7 | - | TRBV28 | TGTGCCAGCAGTTTATCTGCGGGGGCCCCCTACGAGCAGTACTTC | CASSLSAGAPYEQYF
- | TRBJ1-1 | - | TRBV20-1 | TGCAGTGCTGCTTTTGACAGCTCCGCTTTCTTT | CSAAFDSSAFF
- | TRBJ1-1 | - | TRBV5-1 | TGCGCCAGCAGCTTGGGGCAGGTCACTGAAGCTTTCTTT | CASSLGQVTEAFF
- | TRBJ1-6 | - | TRBV7-2 | TGTGCCAGCAGCTTATCGGCTCTCTCTTCACCCCTCCACTTT | CASSLSALSSPLHF
- | TRBJ2-7 | - | TRBV27 | TGTGCCAGCCAAGACGAGCAGTACTTC | CASQDEQYF
once | TRBJ2-7 | - | TRBV5-1 | TGCGCCAGCAGCTTGGCTGGACTTTCCTACGAGCAGTACTTC | CASSLAGLSYEQYF
- | TRBJ1-2 | - | TRBV5-1 | TGCGCCAGCAGCTTAAGGACAGACTCAACGGGTGGCTACACCTTC | CASSLRTDSTGGYTF
- | TRBJ2-2 | - | TRBV6-5 | TGTGCCAGCACCCGTACCGGGGGGCGCGGGGAGCTGTTTTTT | CASTRTGGRGELFF
- | TRBJ2-3 | TRBD2 | TRBV10-3 | TGTGCCATCGAGGGCGGGAGAGGCACAGATACGCAGTATTTT | CAIEGGRGTDTQYF
few | TRBJ2-1 | TRBD2 | TRBV6-5 | TGTGCCAGCAGTAGACTAGCGGGAGGGTACAATGAGCAGTTCTTC | CASSRLAGGYNEQFF
- | TRBJ2-1 | TRBD2 | TRBV7-9 | TGTGCCAGCAGCTTTACTGGGACTAGCGGTGAGCAGTTCTTC | CASSFTGTSGEQFF
once | TRBJ1-5 | - | TRBV28 | TGTGCCAGCAGAGGCAGGGTTGGGCCCCAGCATTTT | CASRGRVGPQHF
- | TRBJ2-3 | - | TRBV4-1 | TGCGCCAGCAGTCCAGGGGGGACTACCACAGATACGCAGTATTTT | CASSPGGTTTDTQYF
- | TRBJ2-1 | TRBD2 | TRBV28 | TGTGCCAGCAGCCAAACTAGCGGGGGGGCATTTGAGCAGTTCTTC | CASSQTSGGAFEQFF
- | TRBJ2-5 | - | TRBV7-8 | TGTGCCAGCAGCGGAAGGGACTTTCAAGAGACCCAGTACTTC | CASSGRDFQETQYF
- | TRBJ2-3 | TRBD2 | TRBV7-2 | TGTGCCAGCAGCTTCCCGACTAGACTAGCGGGAGGGAAAACAGATACGCAGTATTTT | CASSFPTRLAGGKTDTQYF
- | TRBJ2-1 | TRBD2 | TRBV10-3 | TGTGCCATCAGAGGCGGGAGGGCCGGGTATGAGCAGTTCTTC | CAIRGGRAGYEQFF
- | TRBJ2-7 | - | TRBV10-3 | TGTGCCATCAGTGAGACTGAGAACTACGAGCAGTACTTC | CAISETENYEQYF
- | TRBJ1-2 | - | TRBV19 | TGTGCCAGTAGCCCTAGGGGATCGCGCGGCTACACCTTC | CASSPRGSRGYTF